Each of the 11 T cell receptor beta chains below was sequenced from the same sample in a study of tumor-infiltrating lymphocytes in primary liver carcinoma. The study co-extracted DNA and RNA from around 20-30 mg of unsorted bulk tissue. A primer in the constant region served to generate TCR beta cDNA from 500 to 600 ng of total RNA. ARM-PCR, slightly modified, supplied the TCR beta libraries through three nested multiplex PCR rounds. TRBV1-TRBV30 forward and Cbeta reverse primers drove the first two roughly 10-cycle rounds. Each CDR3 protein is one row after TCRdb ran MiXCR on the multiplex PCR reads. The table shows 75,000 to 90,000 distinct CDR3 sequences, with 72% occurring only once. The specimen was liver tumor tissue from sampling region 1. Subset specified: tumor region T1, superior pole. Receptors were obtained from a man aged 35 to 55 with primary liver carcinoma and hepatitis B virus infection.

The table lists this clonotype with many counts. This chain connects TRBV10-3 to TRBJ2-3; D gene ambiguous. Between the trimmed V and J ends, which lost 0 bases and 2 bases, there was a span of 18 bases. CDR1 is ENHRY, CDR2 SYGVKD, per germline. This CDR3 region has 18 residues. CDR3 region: CAISESFSGSQLTDTQYF. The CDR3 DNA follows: TGTGCCATCAGTGAGTCGTTTTCAGGATCACAACTCACAGATACGCAGTATTTT.

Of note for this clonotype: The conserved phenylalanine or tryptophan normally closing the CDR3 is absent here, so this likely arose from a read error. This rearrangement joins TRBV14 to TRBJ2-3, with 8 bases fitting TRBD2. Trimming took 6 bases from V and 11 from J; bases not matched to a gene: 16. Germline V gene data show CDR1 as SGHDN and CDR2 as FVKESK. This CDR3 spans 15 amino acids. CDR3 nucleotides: TGTGCCAGCAGTCACGGACTAGCTAGGGGAGGAGAGCAGTATTTG. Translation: CASSHGLARGGEQYL.

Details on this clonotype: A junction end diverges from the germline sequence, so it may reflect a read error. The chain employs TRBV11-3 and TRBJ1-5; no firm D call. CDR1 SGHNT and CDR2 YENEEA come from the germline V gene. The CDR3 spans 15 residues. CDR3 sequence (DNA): TGTGCCAGCAGCTTCCAGACCACCAGCAGTCAGTCCCAGCATTTT. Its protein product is CASSFQTTSSQSQHF.

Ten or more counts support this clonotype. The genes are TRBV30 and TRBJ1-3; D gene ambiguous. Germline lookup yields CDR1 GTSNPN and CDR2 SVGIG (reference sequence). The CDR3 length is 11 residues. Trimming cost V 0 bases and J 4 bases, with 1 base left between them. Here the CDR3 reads CAWSVGNTIYF. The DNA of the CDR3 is TGTGCCTGGAGTGTCGGAAACACCATATATTTT.

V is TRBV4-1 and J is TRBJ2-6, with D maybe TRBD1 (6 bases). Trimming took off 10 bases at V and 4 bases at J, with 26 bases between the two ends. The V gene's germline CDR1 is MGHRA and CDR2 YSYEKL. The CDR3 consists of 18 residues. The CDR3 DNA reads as TGCGCCAATAGCCAAGACCGTCTGGGGGCGACAGGGGCCAACGTCCTGACTTTC. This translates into CANSQDRLGATGANVLTF.

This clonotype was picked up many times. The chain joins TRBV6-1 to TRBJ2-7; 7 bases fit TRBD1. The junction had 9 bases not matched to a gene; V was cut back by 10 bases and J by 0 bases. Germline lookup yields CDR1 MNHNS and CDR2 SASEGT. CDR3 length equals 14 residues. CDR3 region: CATSLDRDSYEQYF. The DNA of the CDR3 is TGTGCCACCTCTCTAGACAGGGACTCCTACGAGCAGTACTTC.

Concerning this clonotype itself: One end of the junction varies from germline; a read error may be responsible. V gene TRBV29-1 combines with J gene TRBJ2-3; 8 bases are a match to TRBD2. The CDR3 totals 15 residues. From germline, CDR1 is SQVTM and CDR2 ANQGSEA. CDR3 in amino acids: CSVGPAGGHADMQYF. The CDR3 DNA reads TGCAGCGTTGGGCCCGCGGGGGGACACGCAGATATGCAGTATTTT.

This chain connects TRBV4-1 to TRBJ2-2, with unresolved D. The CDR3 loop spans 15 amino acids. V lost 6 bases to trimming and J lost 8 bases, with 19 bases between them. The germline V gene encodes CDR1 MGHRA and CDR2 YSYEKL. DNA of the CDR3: TGCGCCAGCAGTGGGGAAAGGGTTTTCACTGGGGAGCTGTTTTTT. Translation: CASSGERVFTGELFF.

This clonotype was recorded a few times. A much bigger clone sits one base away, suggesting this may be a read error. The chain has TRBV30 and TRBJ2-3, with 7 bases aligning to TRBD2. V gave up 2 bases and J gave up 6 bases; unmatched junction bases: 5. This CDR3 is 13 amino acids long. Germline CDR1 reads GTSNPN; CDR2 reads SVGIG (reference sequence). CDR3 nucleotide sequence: TGTGCCTGGAGTAGATGGCGGGGGGATACGCAGTATTTT. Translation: CAWSRWRGDTQYF.

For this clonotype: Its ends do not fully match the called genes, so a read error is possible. This CDR3 reads CAFRENSGANVLTF. CDR3 bases: TGTGCCTTCAGGGAGAACTCTGGGGCCAACGTCCTGACTTTC. This rearrangement joins TRBV10-3 to TRBJ2-6; D could derive from TRBD1 or TRBD2 (5 bases each). The V gene's germline CDR1 is ENHRY and CDR2 SYGVKD. The CDR3 is made up of 14 amino acids.

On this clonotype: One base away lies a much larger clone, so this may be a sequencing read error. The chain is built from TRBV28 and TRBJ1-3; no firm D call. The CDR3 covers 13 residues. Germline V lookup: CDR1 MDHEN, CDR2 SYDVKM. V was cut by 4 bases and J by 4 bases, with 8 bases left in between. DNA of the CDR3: TGTGCCAGCAGTTCCGACCAGGGAAACACCATATATTTT. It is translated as CASSSDQGNTIYF.